This TCR beta chain was captured in a study of CD8+CD57+ T cells in acquired aplastic anemia. General study results and limits: The study identified twenty-nine CD8+ CDR3 sequences shared by patients and controls.

CD8+CD57+ cell expansion had been shown by flow cytometry in patients chosen for sequencing. Patients were untreated when blood was sampled. With respect to this clonotype: Antigen unknown.

The use of genomic DNA as template underpinned the TCR beta VDJ and CDR3 profiling. TCRdb reprocessed the reads with MiXCR, giving one entry per CDR3 protein. The table has about 270,000 distinct CDR3 sequences, 82% seen once. Trimming at V came to 0 bases and at J to 7 bases, leaving 8 bases not matched to a gene. The V gene's germline CDR1 is SGHNT and CDR2 YENEEA. This CDR3 spans 16 amino acids. The sample consisted of sorted CD4+, CD8+, or CD8+CD57+ T cells (not recorded which) from PBMCs. This TCR was recovered from a human donor with aplastic anemia. V and J are TRBV11-3 and TRBJ2-1, with 8 bases identical to TRBD2. CDR3 protein: CASSLDLLAGWNEQFF. CDR3 nucleotides: TGTGCCAGCAGCTTAGACCTGCTAGCGGGTTGGAATGAGCAGTTCTTC.